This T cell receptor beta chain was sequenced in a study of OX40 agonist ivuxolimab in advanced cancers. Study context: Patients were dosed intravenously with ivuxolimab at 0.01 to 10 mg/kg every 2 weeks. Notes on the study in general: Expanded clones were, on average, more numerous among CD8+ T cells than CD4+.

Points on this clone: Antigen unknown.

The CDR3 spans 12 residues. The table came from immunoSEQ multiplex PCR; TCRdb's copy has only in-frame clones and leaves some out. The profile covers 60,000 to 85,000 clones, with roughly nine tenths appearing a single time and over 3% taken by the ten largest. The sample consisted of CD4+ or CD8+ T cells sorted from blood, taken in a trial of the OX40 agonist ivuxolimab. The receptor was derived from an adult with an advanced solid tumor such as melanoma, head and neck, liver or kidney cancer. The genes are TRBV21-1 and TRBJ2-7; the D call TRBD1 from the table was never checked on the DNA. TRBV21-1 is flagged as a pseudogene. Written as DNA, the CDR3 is TGTGCCAGCAATACCAGAACCTACGAGCAGTACTTC. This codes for CASNTRTYEQYF.